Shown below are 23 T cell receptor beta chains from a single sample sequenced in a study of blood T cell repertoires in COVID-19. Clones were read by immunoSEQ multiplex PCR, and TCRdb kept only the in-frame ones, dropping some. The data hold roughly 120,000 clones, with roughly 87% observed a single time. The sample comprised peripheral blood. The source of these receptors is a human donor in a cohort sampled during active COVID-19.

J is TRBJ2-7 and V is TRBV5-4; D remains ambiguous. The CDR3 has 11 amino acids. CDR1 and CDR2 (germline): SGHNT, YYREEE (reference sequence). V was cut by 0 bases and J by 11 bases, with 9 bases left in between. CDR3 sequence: CASSLGGSEYF. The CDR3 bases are TGTGCCAGCAGCTTGGGTGGCAGTGAGTACTTC.

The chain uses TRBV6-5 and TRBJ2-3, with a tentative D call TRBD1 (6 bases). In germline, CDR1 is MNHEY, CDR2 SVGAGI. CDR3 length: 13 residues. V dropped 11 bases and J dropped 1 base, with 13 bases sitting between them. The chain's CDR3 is CAGRAGGTDTQYF. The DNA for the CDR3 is TGTGCCGGCCGGGCAGGGGGCACAGATACGCAGTATTTT.

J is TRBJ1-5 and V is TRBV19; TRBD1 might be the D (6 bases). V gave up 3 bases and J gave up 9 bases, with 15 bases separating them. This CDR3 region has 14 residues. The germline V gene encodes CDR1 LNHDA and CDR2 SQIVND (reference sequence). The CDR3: CASSIRQGSPPQHF. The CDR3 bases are TGTGCCAGTAGTATTCGGCAGGGGAGTCCGCCCCAGCATTTT.

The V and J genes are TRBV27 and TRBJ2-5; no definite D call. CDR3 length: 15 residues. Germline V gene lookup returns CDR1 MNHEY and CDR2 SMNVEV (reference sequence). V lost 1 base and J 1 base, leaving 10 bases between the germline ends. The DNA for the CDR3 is TGTGCCAGCAGTTTATTCGGCGGCGGCCAAGAGACCCAGTACTTC. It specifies CASSLFGGGQETQYF.

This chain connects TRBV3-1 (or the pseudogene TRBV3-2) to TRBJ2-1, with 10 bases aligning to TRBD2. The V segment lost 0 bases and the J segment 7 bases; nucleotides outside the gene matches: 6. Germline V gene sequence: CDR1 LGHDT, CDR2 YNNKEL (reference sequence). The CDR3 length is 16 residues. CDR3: CASSQDLAGVGNEQFF. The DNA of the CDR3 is TGTGCCAGCAGCCAAGACCTAGCGGGAGTGGGGAATGAGCAGTTCTTC.

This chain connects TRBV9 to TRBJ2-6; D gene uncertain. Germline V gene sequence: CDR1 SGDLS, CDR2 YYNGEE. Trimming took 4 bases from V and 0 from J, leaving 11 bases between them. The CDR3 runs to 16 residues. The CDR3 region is CASSPRSISGANVLTF. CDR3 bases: TGTGCCAGCAGCCCCCGGTCCATCTCTGGGGCCAACGTCCTGACTTTC.

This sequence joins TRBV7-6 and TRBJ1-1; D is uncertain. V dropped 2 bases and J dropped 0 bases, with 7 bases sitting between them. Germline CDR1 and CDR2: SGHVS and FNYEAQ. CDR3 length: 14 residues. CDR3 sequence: CASSLRGVNTEAFF. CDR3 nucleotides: TGTGCCAGCAGCTTACGGGGAGTGAACACTGAAGCTTTCTTT.

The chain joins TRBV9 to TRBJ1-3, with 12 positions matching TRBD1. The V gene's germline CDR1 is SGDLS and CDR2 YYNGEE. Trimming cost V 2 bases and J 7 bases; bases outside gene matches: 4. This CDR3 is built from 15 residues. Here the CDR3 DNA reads TGTGCCAGCAGCGTCCGGGACAGGGGGCAGAACACCATATATTTT. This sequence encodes CASSVRDRGQNTIYF.

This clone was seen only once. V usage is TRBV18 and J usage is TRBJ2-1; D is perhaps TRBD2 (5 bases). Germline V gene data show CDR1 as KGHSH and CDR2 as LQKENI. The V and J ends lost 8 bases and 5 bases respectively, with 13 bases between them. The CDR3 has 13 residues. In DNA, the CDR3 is TGTGCCAGCCACCAAGCTAGCCACAATGAGCAGTTCTTC. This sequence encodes CASHQASHNEQFF.

The CDR3 DNA follows: TGTGCCAGCAGCTTGATGCGGGACACAGATACGCAGTATTTT. Translation gives CASSLMRDTDTQYF. The V and J genes are TRBV5-4 and TRBJ2-3, with D possibly matching TRBD2 (6 bases). V shed 1 base and J shed 2 bases, with 8 bases lying between them. The CDR3 has 14 amino acids. From germline, CDR1 is SGHNT and CDR2 YYREEE (reference sequence).

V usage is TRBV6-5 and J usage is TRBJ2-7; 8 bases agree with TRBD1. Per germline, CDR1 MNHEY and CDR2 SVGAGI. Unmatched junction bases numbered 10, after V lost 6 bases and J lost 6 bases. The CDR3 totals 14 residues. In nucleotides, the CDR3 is TGTGCCAGCAGACGAACTGGACAGGGCGGCGAGCAGTACTTC. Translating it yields CASRRTGQGGEQYF.

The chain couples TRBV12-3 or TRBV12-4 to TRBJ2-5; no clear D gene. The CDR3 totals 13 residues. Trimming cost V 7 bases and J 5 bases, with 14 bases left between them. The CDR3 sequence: CASTRRGYETQYF. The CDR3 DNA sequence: TGTGCCAGCACCCGGCGCGGATACGAGACCCAGTACTTC.

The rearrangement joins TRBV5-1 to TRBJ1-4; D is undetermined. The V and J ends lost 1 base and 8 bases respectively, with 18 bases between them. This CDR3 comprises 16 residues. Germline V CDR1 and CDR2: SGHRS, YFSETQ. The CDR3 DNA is TGCGCCAGCAGCTTGTCGTCTTGGGCGAACTCGGAAAAACTGTTTTTT. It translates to CASSLSSWANSEKLFF.

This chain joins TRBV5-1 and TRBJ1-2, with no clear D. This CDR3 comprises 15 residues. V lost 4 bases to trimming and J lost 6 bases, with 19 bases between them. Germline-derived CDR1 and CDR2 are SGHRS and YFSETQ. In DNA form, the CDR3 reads TGCGCCAGCAGCCTGGGAGGGAGCTCGGCCCATGGCTACACCTTC. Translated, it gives CASSLGGSSAHGYTF.

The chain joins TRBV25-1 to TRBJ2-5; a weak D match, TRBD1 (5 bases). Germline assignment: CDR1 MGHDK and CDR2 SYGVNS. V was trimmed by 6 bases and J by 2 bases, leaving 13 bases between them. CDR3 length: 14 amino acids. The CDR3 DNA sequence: TGTGCCAGCAGCCCGGACCCAGGGCAAGAGACCCAGTACTTC. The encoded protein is CASSPDPGQETQYF. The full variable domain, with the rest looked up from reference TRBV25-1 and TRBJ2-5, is EADIYQTPRYLVIGTGKKITLECSQTMGHDKMYWYQQDPGMELHLIHYSYGVNSTEKGDLSSESTVSRIRTEHFPLTLESARPSHTSQYLCASSPDPGQETQYFGPGTRLLVL.

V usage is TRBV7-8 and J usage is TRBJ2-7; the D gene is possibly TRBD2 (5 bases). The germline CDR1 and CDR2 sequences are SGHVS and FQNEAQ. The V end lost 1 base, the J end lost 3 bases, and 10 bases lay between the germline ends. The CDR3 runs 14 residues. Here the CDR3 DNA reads TGTGCCAGCAGCTTAGTACTAGAGGTCTACGAGCAGTACTTC. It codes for CASSLVLEVYEQYF.

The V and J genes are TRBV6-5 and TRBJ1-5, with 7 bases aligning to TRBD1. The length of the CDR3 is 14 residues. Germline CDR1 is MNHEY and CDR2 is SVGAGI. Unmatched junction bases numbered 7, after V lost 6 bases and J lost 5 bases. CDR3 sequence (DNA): TGTGCCAGCAGGCGACAGGGAGACCATCAGCCCCAGCATTTT. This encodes CASRRQGDHQPQHF.

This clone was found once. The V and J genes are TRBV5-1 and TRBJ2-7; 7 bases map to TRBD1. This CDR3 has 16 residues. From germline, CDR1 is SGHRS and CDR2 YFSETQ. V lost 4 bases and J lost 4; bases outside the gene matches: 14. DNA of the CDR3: TGCGCCAGCAGCCCGAGGAACCTAGGGGGCGCTTACGAGCAGTACTTC. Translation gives CASSPRNLGGAYEQYF.

The CDR3 region has the DNA TGTGCCAGCAGTTATTGGACAGGCTACGAGCAGTACTTC. As protein: CASSYWTGYEQYF. The genes are TRBV27 and TRBJ2-7; 7 nucleotides match TRBD1. Trimming cost V 4 bases and J 3 bases; bases outside gene matches: 3. Germline V gene sequence: CDR1 MNHEY, CDR2 SMNVEV (reference sequence). The CDR3 sequence is 13 residues long.

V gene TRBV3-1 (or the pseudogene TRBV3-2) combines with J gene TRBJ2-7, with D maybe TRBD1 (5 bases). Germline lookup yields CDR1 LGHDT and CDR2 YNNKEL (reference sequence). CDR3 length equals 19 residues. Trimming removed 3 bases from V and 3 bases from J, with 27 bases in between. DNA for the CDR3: TGTGCCAGCAGCCAGAGACAGCCCGCGCGAATTATTGGGAACTACGAGCAGTACTTC. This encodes CASSQRQPARIIGNYEQYF.

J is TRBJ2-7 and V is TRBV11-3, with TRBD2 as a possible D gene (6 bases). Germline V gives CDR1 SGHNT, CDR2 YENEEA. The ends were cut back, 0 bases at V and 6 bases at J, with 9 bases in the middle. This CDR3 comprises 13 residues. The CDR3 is CASSLEGRREQYF. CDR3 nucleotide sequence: TGTGCCAGCAGCTTAGAGGGGAGGCGCGAGCAGTACTTC.

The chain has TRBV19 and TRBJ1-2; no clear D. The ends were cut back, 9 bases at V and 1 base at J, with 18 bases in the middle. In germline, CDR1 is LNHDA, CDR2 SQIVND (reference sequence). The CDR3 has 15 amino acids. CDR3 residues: CASRLAGALNYGYTF. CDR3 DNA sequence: TGTGCCAGCCGCCTGGCAGGCGCCCTTAACTATGGCTACACCTTC.

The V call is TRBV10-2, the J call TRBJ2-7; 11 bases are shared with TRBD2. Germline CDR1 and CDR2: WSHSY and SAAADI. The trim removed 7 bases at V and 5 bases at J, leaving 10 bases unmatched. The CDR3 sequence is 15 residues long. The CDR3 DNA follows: TGCGCCAGCACCCTAGTCGGTAGCGGGAGGGACGAGCAGTACTTC. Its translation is CASTLVGSGRDEQYF.